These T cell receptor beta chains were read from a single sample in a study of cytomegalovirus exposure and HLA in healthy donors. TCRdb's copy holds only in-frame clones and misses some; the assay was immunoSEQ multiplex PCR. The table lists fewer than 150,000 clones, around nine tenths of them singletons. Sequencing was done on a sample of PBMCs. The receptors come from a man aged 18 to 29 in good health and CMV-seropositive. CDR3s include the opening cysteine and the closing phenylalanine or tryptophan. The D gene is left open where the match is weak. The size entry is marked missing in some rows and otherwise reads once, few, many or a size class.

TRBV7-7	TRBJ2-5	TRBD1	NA	CASSQTGTVDGGTQYF	TGTGCCAGCAGCCAAACCGGGACAGTCGACGGTGGGACCCAGTACTTC
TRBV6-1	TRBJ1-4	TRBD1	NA	CASLYQGATNEKLFF	TGTGCCAGCCTCTATCAGGGGGCAACTAATGAAAAACTGTTTTTT
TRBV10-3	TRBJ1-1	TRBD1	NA	CASQTGMATEAFF	TGTGCCTCCCAGACAGGGATGGCCACTGAAGCTTTCTTT
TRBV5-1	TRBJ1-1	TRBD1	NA	CASSQGQGDTEAFF	TGCGCCAGCAGCCAGGGACAGGGGGACACTGAAGCTTTCTTT
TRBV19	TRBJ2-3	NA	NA	CASSINRGLNTDTQYF	TGTGCCAGTAGTATAAATCGAGGGCTCAACACAGATACGCAGTATTTT
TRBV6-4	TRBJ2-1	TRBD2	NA	CASSGTSGIGPSYNEQFF	TGTGCCAGCAGTGGGACTAGCGGGATAGGGCCCTCCTACAATGAGCAGTTCTTC
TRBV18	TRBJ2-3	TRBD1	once	CASSPFAGTGAGSWNTDTQYF	TGTGCCAGCTCACCATTCGCCGGGACAGGGGCCGGAAGTTGGAACACAGATACGCAGTATTTT
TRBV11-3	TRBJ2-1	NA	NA	CASSFRGAGYNEQFF	TGTGCCAGCAGCTTCCGCGGGGCAGGATACAATGAGCAGTTCTTC
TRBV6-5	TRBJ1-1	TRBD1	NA	CASTSGGWLNTEAFF	TGTGCCAGCACCTCAGGGGGCTGGCTGAACACTGAAGCTTTCTTT
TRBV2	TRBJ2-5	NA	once	CASLGWETQYF	TGTGCCAGTCTCGGTTGGGAGACCCAGTACTTC
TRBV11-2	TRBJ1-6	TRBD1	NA	CASSLETGGNSPLHF	TGTGCCAGCAGCTTGGAGACAGGGGGTAATTCACCCCTCCACTTT
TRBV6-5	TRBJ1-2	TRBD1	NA	CASSYSAQGYGYTF	TGTGCCAGCAGTTACTCGGCACAGGGGTATGGCTACACCTTC
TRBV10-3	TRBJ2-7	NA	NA	CAIKLSRDNYEQYF	TGTGCCATCAAGCTTTCGCGGGATAACTACGAGCAGTACTTC
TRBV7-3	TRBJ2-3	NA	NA	CASSPGQNTDTQYF	TGTGCCAGCAGCCCGGGACAAAACACAGATACGCAGTATTTT
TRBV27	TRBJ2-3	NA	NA	CASSLSLGGASTDTQYF	TGTGCCAGCAGTTTGAGCCTGGGGGGGGCTAGCACAGATACGCAGTATTTT
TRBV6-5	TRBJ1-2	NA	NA	CASSYSMSGYGYTF	TGTGCCAGCAGTTACTCGATGTCGGGCTATGGCTACACCTTC
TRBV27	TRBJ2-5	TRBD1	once	CASSLQTGGVETQYF	TGTGCCAGCAGTCTACAGACAGGGGGCGTAGAGACCCAGTACTTC
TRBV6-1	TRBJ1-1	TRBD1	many	CASSELGQVSEAFF	TGTGCCAGCAGTGAATTAGGACAGGTCTCTGAAGCTTTCTTT
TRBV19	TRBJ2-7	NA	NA	CASRLQGSYEQYF	TGTGCCAGTAGGCTACAGGGATCCTACGAGCAGTACTTC
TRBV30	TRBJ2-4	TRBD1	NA	CAWSARQGMAKNIQYF	TGTGCCTGGAGTGCCAGACAGGGAATGGCCAAAAACATTCAGTACTTC
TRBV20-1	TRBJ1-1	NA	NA	CRRGDTEAFF	TGCAGACGGGGGGACACTGAAGCTTTCTTT
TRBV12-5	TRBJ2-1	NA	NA	CASGYAGTMNEQFF	TGTGCTAGTGGATATGCCGGGACAATGAATGAGCAGTTCTTC
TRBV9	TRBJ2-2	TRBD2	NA	CASSYRGSSYTGELFF	TGTGCCAGCAGCTATCGCGGGAGTAGCTACACCGGGGAGCTGTTTTTT
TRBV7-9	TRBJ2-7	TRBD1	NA	CASSVQFGTGFLEEQYF	TGTGCCAGCAGCGTCCAATTCGGGACAGGGTTTTTAGAGGAGCAGTACTTC
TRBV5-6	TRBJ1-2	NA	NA	CASSLPQVYYGYTF	TGTGCCAGCAGCCTACCTCAGGTTTACTATGGCTACACCTTC
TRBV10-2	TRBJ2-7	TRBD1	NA	CASSEGTAYEQYF	TGCGCCAGCAGTGAGGGGACAGCCTACGAGCAGTACTTC
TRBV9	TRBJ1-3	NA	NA	CASSPGEGAGNTIYF	TGTGCCAGCAGCCCAGGGGAGGGGGCTGGAAACACCATATATTTT
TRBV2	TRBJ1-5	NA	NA	CASEGASLSPYYQPQHF	TGTGCCAGCGAAGGGGCATCCCTTTCTCCTTACTATCAGCCCCAGCATTTT
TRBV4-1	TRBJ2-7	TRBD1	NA	CASSQEGTGDREQYF	TGCGCCAGCAGCCAAGAAGGGACAGGGGATCGTGAGCAGTACTTC
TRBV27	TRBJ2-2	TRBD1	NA	CASHRGRNTGELFF	TGTGCCAGCCACAGGGGGCGAAATACCGGGGAGCTGTTTTTT
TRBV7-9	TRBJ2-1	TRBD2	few	CASSPGGGGRHEQFF	TGTGCCAGCAGCCCCGGGGGGGGAGGCCGACATGAGCAGTTCTTC
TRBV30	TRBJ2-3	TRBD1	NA	CAWSEGQGNVDTQYF	TGTGCCTGGAGTGAGGGACAGGGAAATGTAGATACGCAGTATTTT
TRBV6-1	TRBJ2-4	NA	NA	CASSEQGAKNIQYF	TGTGCCAGCAGTGAACAGGGGGCCAAAAACATTCAGTACTTC
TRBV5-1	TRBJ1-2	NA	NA	CASSPGTNYGYTF	TGCGCCAGCAGCCCCGGGACTAACTATGGCTACACCTTC
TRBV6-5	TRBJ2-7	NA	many	CASTGDRDYEQYF	TGTGCCAGCACAGGGGATAGGGACTACGAGCAGTACTTC
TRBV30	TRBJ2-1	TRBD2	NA	CAWDPGGVVQFF	TGTGCCTGGGACCCCGGGGGGGTAGTGCAGTTCTTC